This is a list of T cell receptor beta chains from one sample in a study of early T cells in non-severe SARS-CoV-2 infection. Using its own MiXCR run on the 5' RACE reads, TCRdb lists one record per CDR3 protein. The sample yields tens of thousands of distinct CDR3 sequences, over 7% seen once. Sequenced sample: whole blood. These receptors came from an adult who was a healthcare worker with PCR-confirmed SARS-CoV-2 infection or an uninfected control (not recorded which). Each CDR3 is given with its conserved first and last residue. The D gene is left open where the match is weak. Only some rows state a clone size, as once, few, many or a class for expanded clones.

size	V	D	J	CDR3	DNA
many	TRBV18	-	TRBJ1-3	CASCQGVASDTIYF	TGTGCCAGCTGTCAGGGAGTCGCTTCGGACACCATATATTTT
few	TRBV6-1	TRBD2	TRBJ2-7	CASSDPTSGTYEQYF	TGTGCCAGCAGTGACCCTACTAGCGGGACCTACGAGCAGTACTTC
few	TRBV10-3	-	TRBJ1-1	CAISGSLEGTEAFF	TGTGCCATCAGTGGGTCCCTGGAGGGCACTGAAGCTTTCTTT
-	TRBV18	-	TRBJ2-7	CASSLTDYEQYF	TGTGCCAGCTCCCTTACAGACTACGAGCAGTACTTC
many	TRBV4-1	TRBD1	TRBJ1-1	CASSQVMGQANTEAFF	TGCGCCAGCAGCCAAGTGATGGGACAGGCGAACACTGAAGCTTTCTTT
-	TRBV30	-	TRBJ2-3	CARHSGTVTDTQYF	TGTGCCCGACATTCCGGGACGGTCACAGATACGCAGTATTTT
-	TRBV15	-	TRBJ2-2	CATSRDLPGELFF	TGTGCCACCAGCAGAGATCTCCCCGGGGAGCTGTTTTTT
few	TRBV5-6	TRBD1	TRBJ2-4	CASRITGENIQYF	TGTGCCAGCAGGATAACAGGGGAAAACATTCAGTACTTC
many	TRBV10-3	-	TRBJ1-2	CAISEGMADLGYGYTF	TGTGCCATCAGTGAAGGAATGGCGGATCTAGGCTATGGCTACACCTTC
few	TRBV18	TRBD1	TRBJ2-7	CASSPTGGRDEQYF	TGTGCCAGCTCACCTACAGGGGGCAGGGACGAGCAGTACTTC
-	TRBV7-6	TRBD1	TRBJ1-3	CASSRRQGSENTIYF	TGTGCCAGCAGTCGAAGACAGGGATCAGAAAACACCATATATTTT
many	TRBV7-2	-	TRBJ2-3	CASSLRDTDTQYF	TGTGCCAGCAGCTTGCGGGACACAGATACGCAGTATTTT
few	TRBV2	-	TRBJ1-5	CASSEVFLNQPQHF	TGTGCCAGCAGTGAAGTCTTCCTCAATCAGCCCCAGCATTTT
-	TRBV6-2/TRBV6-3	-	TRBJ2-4	CASTLGSGRAKNIQYF	TGTGCCAGCACCCTCGGATCCGGGCGCGCCAAAAACATTCAGTACTTC
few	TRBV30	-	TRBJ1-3	CAWSLGHLAENTIYF	TGTGCCTGGAGTCTCGGACACCTTGCTGAAAACACCATATATTTT
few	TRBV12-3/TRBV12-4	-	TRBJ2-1	CASSFGNHNEQFF	TGTGCCAGCAGTTTTGGAAACCACAATGAGCAGTTCTTC
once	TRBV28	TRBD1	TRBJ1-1	CASSLGTAGSRAFF	TGTGCCAGCAGTTTGGGGACAGCCGGCTCTCGAGCTTTCTTT
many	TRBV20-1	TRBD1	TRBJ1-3	CSARPPGTGRIRAGNTIYF	TGCAGTGCTCGACCGCCCGGGACAGGGAGAATTCGCGCTGGAAACACCATATATTTT
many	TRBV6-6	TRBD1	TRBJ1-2	CASNRDSYGYTF	TGTGCCAGCAACCGGGACAGCTATGGCTACACCTTC
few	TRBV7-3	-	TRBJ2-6	CASSPPLSSGANVLTF	TGTGCCAGCAGCCCCCCCTTAAGCTCTGGGGCCAACGTCCTGACTTTC
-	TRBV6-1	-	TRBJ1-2	CASSEAGRQGNYGYTF	TGTGCCAGCAGTGAAGCAGGCCGGCAGGGAAACTATGGCTACACCTTC
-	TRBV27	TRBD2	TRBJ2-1	CASSLSSGGENEQFF	TGTGCCAGCAGTTTATCGAGCGGGGGGGAGAATGAGCAGTTCTTC
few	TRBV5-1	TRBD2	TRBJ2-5	CASSLGLAGVQETQYF	TGCGCCAGCAGCTTAGGACTAGCGGGAGTTCAAGAGACCCAGTACTTC
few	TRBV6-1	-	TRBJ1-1	CASRGGTEAFF	TGTGCCAGCAGGGGCGGCACTGAAGCTTTCTTT
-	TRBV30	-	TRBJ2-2	CAWSALVTGELFF	TGTGCCTGGAGTGCTCTTGTAACCGGGGAGCTGTTTTTT
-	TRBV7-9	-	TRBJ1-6	CASSLGRTNSPLHF	TGTGCCAGCAGCTTGGGCAGAACTAATTCACCCCTCCACTTT
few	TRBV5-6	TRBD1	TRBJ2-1	CASSLGDRLLTEQFF	TGTGCCAGCAGCTTGGGGGACAGGTTATTAACTGAGCAGTTCTTC
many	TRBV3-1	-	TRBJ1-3	CASSQGDSSGNTIYF	TGTGCCAGCAGCCAGGGAGACAGCTCTGGAAACACCATATATTTT
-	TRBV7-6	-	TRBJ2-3	CASSLGTQLTDTQYF	TGTGCCAGCAGCTTAGGAACCCAACTCACAGATACGCAGTATTTT
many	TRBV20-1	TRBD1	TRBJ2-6	CSALGQGEANVLTF	TGCAGTGCCCTAGGACAGGGTGAGGCCAACGTCCTGACTTTC
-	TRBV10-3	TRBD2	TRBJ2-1	CAIRPGLADEQFF	TGTGCCATCAGGCCGGGACTAGCCGATGAGCAGTTCTTC
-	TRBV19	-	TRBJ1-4	CASSPRTVVEKLFF	TGTGCCAGTAGTCCCCGGACAGTCGTCGAAAAACTGTTTTTT
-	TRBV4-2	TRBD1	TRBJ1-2	CASSQDWPGQGRDGYTF	TGTGCCAGCAGCCAAGATTGGCCGGGACAGGGGAGGGATGGCTACACCTTC
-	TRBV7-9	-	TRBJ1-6	CASSSTVNSPLHF	TGTGCCAGCAGCTCCACAGTAAATTCACCCCTCCACTTT
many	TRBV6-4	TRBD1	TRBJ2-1	CASRKEGARVNEQFF	TGTGCCAGCAGAAAAGAGGGGGCGCGGGTGAATGAGCAGTTCTTC
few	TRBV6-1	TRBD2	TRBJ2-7	CASRGGPPYEQYF	TGTGCCAGCCGGGGGGGGCCTCCCTACGAGCAGTACTTC
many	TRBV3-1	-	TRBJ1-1	CASSPLTALTGLNTEAFF	TGTGCCAGCAGCCCACTGACCGCGCTTACGGGGCTGAACACTGAAGCTTTCTTT
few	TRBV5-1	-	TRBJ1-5	CASSLGSGDNQPQHF	TGCGCCAGCAGCTTGGGGTCAGGGGACAATCAGCCCCAGCATTTT
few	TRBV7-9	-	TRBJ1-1	CASSPIRQQAFF	TGTGCCAGCAGCCCTATTAGGCAACAAGCTTTCTTT
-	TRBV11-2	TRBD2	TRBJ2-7	CASSSGVAGLYELYF	TGTGCCAGCAGCTCCGGAGTAGCGGGACTCTACGAGCTGTACTTC
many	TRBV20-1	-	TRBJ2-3	CSASTRPPRETDTQYF	TGCAGTGCTAGCACACGGCCCCCCAGGGAAACAGATACGCAGTATTTT
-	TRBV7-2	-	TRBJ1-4	CASSLGFVGSQLFF	TGTGCCAGCAGCTTAGGCTTTGTGGGATCCCAGCTGTTTTTT
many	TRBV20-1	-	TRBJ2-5	CSARSGVETQYF	TGCAGTGCTAGGTCGGGGGTAGAGACCCAGTACTTC
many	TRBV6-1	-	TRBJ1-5	CASSGISRNQPQHF	TGTGCCAGCAGTGGGATCTCGCGGAATCAGCCCCAGCATTTT
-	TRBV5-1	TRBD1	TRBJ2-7	CASSFSGQGYEQYF	TGCGCCAGCAGCTTCTCGGGACAGGGCTACGAGCAGTACTTC
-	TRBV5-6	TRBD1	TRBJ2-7	CASSFVGGGEQYF	TGTGCCAGCAGCTTCGTAGGGGGCGGCGAGCAGTACTTC
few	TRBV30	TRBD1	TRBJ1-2	CAWGGQGSGYTF	TGTGCCTGGGGGGGACAGGGATCCGGCTACACCTTC
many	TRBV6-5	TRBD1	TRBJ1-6	CASSYSKTGNSPLHF	TGTGCCAGCAGTTACTCGAAGACAGGGAATTCACCCCTCCACTTT
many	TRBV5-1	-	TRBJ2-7	CASSLQGEPNYEQYF	TGCGCCAGCAGCTTGCAAGGGGAACCGAACTACGAGCAGTACTTC
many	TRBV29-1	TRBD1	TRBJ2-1	CSVRDRGFDNEQFF	TGCAGCGTCCGGGACAGGGGGTTCGACAATGAGCAGTTCTTC
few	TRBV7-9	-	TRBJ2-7	CASSLTGYEQYF	TGTGCCAGCAGCTTAACCGGATACGAGCAGTACTTC
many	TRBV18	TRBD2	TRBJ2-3	CASSPRTGGSTDTQYF	TGTGCCAGCTCACCGAGGACGGGGGGGAGCACAGATACGCAGTATTTT
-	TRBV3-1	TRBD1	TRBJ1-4	CASSPIGTGHEKLFF	TGTGCCAGCAGCCCAATCGGGACAGGACATGAAAAACTGTTTTTT